The 11 T cell receptor beta chains below all came from one sample that was sequenced in a study of beta chain features in type 1 diabetes. Findings and limits, study-wide: TCRB CDR3s from Type 1 diabetes patients were moderately but significantly shorter in all four CD4+ subsets.

All of the isolated RNA was reverse transcribed, so expressed TCRB transcripts were sequenced. TCRdb's table, derived via immunoSEQ multiplex PCR, lists solely in-frame clones and lacks some. The table has more than 250,000 clones, over 20% seen once. No antigen has been identified for these receptors. Sequencing used naive CD4+ T cells from blood. All receptors derive from a woman between 40 and 50 years old with type 1 diabetes.

CDR3 bases: TGTGCCAGCGGAGCCGGAGGGACCACACAAGAGACCCAGTACTTC. Translation gives CASGAGGTTQETQYF. This chain uses TRBV5-4 with TRBJ2-5, with D perhaps TRBD2 (6 bases). The CDR3 sequence is 15 residues long. V was clipped by 7 bases and J by 2 bases, with 18 bases between them. The germline CDR1 and CDR2 sequences are SGHNT and YYREEE (reference sequence).

This clone has more than one count but fewer than ten. The chain has TRBV30 and TRBJ1-2, with 9 bases that match TRBD1. The V segment lost 3 bases and the J segment 8 bases; nucleotides outside the gene matches: 19. The CDR3 spans 17 residues. Germline V CDR1 and CDR2: GTSNPN, SVGIG (reference sequence). The CDR3 region is CAWRGPRTGGVVQGYTF. The CDR3 coding sequence is TGTGCCTGGAGGGGGCCCCGCACAGGGGGCGTCGTACAAGGCTACACCTTC.

This clone was detected a few times. V and J are TRBV4-1 and TRBJ2-1; possibly TRBD2 for D (5 bases). The CDR3 totals 17 residues. Germline CDR1 and CDR2: MGHRA and YSYEKL. The V and J ends lost 0 bases and 2 bases respectively, with 14 bases between them. CDR3 DNA sequence: TGCGCCAGCAGCCAAGATCCGCAGCGGAGCGCCTACAATGAGCAGTTCTTC. It codes for CASSQDPQRSAYNEQFF.

V and J are TRBV9 and TRBJ2-1; the D gene is possibly TRBD1 (6 bases). The V end lost 2 bases, the J end lost 8 bases, and 23 bases lay between the germline ends. The CDR3 totals 17 residues. CDR1 and CDR2 from the germline V gene are SGDLS and YYNGEE. The CDR3 loop reads CASSVTGVMLQGHEQFF. For the CDR3, the DNA is TGTGCCAGCAGCGTGACAGGAGTCATGCTACAAGGGCATGAGCAGTTCTTC.

The rearrangement links TRBV6-6 to TRBJ2-3; TRBD2 matches at 13 bases. CDR1 and CDR2 from the germline V gene are MNHNY and SVGAGI (reference sequence). CDR3 length: 15 residues. The V segment lost 5 bases and the J segment 3 bases; nucleotides outside the gene matches: 2. Here the CDR3 reads CASSRLAGGTDTQYF. CDR3 sequence (DNA): TGTGCCAGCAGTCGACTAGCGGGAGGAACAGATACGCAGTATTTT.

This clone showed up just a few times. This chain links TRBV5-1 with TRBJ2-7, with a weak D call TRBD1 (5 bases). The CDR3 has 13 amino acids. Germline CDR1 is SGHRS and CDR2 is YFSETQ. Deletions cut 4 bases from V and 3 bases from J, with 11 bases between. The CDR3 nucleotides are TGCGCCAGCAGCCCGGAAGGGGTCTACGAGCAGTACTTC. It translates to CASSPEGVYEQYF.

This clone was counted a few times. V usage is TRBV7-2 and J usage is TRBJ2-1; no clear D gene. Trimming removed 1 base from V and 6 bases from J, with 13 bases in between. Germline V gene sequence: CDR1 SGHTA, CDR2 FQGNSA. CDR3 size: 15 residues. The CDR3 loop is CASSLGQLLGNEQFF. Written as DNA, the CDR3 is TGTGCCAGCAGCTTAGGGCAGCTCCTAGGCAATGAGCAGTTCTTC.

This chain joins TRBV6-5 and TRBJ2-7; weak D call: TRBD1 (5 bases). Germline loops: CDR1 MNHEY, CDR2 SVGAGI. The CDR3 is 15 amino acids. The V end was cut by 2 bases, the J end by 2 bases, with 13 bases between. CDR3 residues: CASSYGEVGAYEQYF. Written as DNA, the CDR3 is TGTGCCAGCAGTTACGGTGAGGTAGGGGCCTACGAGCAGTACTTC.

This clone was recorded a few times. This chain connects TRBV10-3 to TRBJ2-7; the match to TRBD1 covers 9 bases. CDR1 ENHRY and CDR2 SYGVKD come from the germline V gene. Germline trimming cut 6 bases from V and 5 bases from J; bases unmatched to any gene: 8. The CDR3 spans 14 residues. The DNA for the CDR3 is TGTGCCATCAGGCAAGGGACAGGGAGCGACGAGCAGTACTTC. Its translation: CAIRQGTGSDEQYF.

The chain links TRBV6-5 to TRBJ2-3, with D perhaps TRBD1 (6 bases). V lost 0 bases, J lost 4 bases, and 11 bases lay in between. CDR3 length: 15 amino acids. Germline V gene data show CDR1 as MNHEY and CDR2 as SVGAGI. CDR3 bases: TGTGCCAGCAGTTACTCATGGGGGCTCGCAGATACGCAGTATTTT. Its translation: CASSYSWGLADTQYF.

This clone was detected only a few times. The rearrangement joins TRBV7-3 to TRBJ2-7, with TRBD2 as a possible D gene (7 bases). Germline lookup yields CDR1 SGHTA and CDR2 FQGTGA. V lost 2 bases and J lost 4, with 12 bases in between. The CDR3 is made up of 14 amino acids. The CDR3 DNA sequence: TGTGCCAGCAGCTTAGGCAGGGGAGGGTACGAGCAGTACTTC. It specifies CASSLGRGGYEQYF.